The 14 T cell receptor beta chains listed next were all sequenced from one sample in a study of blood T cell repertoires in COVID-19. Sequencing used immunoSEQ multiplex PCR; TCRdb keeps in-frame clones, though not all of them. This sample has tens of thousands of clones; less than 90% occur once, and the top ten carry 9.1%. The sequenced material came from peripheral blood. Every receptor here comes from a human donor in a cohort sampled during active COVID-19.

The rearrangement uses TRBV11-2 and TRBJ1-6; D is uncertain. With 1 base removed from V and 7 bases from J, the gap between germline ends came to 8 bases. The CDR3 runs 14 residues. CDR1 SGHAT and CDR2 FQNNGV come from the germline V gene. DNA for the CDR3: TGTGCCAGCAGCTTAGTGGGCAAAAATTCACCCCTCCACTTT. Its translation: CASSLVGKNSPLHF.

V usage is TRBV7-9 and J usage is TRBJ2-1; 9 bases match TRBD2. The CDR3 length is 17 residues. The ends lost 1 base at V and 6 bases at J; junction bases unmatched: 10. Germline V lookup: CDR1 SEHNR, CDR2 FQNEAQ (reference sequence). The CDR3 is CASSLGVGGRAINEQFF. CDR3 bases: TGTGCCAGCAGCTTAGGCGTTGGCGGGAGGGCTATCAATGAGCAGTTCTTC.

The chain has TRBV6-1 and TRBJ2-7; 8 bases map to TRBD2. In germline, CDR1 is MNHNS, CDR2 SASEGT. V was clipped by 1 base and J by 3 bases; unmatched bases: 5. This CDR3 region has 15 residues. The CDR3 region is CASSEGPGGVYEQYF. CDR3 in DNA: TGTGCCAGCAGTGAAGGCCCGGGAGGGGTCTACGAGCAGTACTTC.

The rearrangement links TRBV7-3 to TRBJ2-3, with TRBD2 matching over 8 bases. Germline lookup yields CDR1 SGHTA and CDR2 FQGTGA. This CDR3 has 15 amino acids. The J segment lost 3 bases and the V segment lost 5 bases, leaving 7 bases of the junction unmatched. This CDR3 is CASSRFGGVTDTQYF. The CDR3 nucleotides read TGTGCCAGCAGCCGCTTCGGGGGGGTTACAGATACGCAGTATTTT.

The genes are TRBV6-5 and TRBJ2-7; D is uncertain. This CDR3 contains 13 residues. CDR1 and CDR2 (germline): MNHEY, SVGAGI. Trimming took off 7 bases at V and 6 bases at J, with 16 bases between the two ends. DNA of the CDR3: TGTGCCAGCAAACCGATGAGTTTTGGCGAGCAGTACTTC. This sequence encodes CASKPMSFGEQYF.

The chain is built from TRBV12-3 or TRBV12-4 and TRBJ1-2; D is ambiguous. The CDR3 length is 13 residues. Trimming took 1 base from V and 4 from J, leaving 7 bases between them. CDR3 residues: CASSLDSGYGYTF. The CDR3 coding sequence is TGTGCCAGCAGTTTAGACTCAGGCTATGGCTACACCTTC.

The rearrangement links TRBV6-6 to TRBJ1-2, with 10 bases aligning to TRBD1. The CDR3 loop spans 16 amino acids. With 5 bases clipped from V and 8 bases from J, the junction kept 14 bases outside the gene matches. Germline lookup yields CDR1 MNHNY and CDR2 SVGAGI (reference sequence). This CDR3 is CASSPSRSGTGEGYTF. The CDR3, as DNA: TGTGCCAGCAGTCCCAGTCGGTCCGGGACAGGGGAAGGCTACACCTTC.

The rearrangement uses TRBV19 and TRBJ2-1; D might be TRBD2 (6 bases). V was cut by 5 bases and J by 9 bases, with 8 bases left in between. In germline, CDR1 is LNHDA, CDR2 SQIVND (reference sequence). The CDR3 is 11 amino acids. CDR3 amino acids: CASSFGGEQFF. For the CDR3, the DNA is TGTGCCAGTAGTTTCGGGGGTGAGCAGTTCTTC.

CDR3: CASSDGPAGTQYF. As DNA, the CDR3 is TGTGCCAGCAGTGACGGGCCCGCGGGGACCCAGTACTTC. The gene calls are TRBV6-4 and TRBJ2-5; D perhaps matches TRBD2 (5 bases). This CDR3 comprises 13 residues. Germline CDR1 is MRHNA and CDR2 is SNTAGT. Trimming left V 2 bases short and J 7 bases short, with 11 bases between.

The chain has TRBV5-1 and TRBJ2-7; D may be TRBD1 (7 bases). This CDR3 region has 16 residues. Germline V lookup: CDR1 SGHRS, CDR2 YFSETQ. Trimming stripped 6 bases from V and 1 base from J, with 20 bases between. CDR3: CASTPGGRFLSYEQYF. The CDR3 DNA reads TGCGCCAGCACCCCAGGGGGGCGGTTCCTATCCTACGAGCAGTACTTC.

The V gene is TRBV6-2 or TRBV6-3, the J gene TRBJ2-1; the match to TRBD2 covers 7 bases. V shed 3 bases, J shed 0 bases, and the junction held 8 bases outside the gene matches. CDR1 MNHEY and CDR2 SVGEGT come from the germline V gene. The CDR3 length is 17 residues. The CDR3 DNA is TGTGCCAGCAGTTATTTTGCGGGGGACCCCTCCTACAATGAGCAGTTCTTC. Its translation is CASSYFAGDPSYNEQFF.

This chain uses TRBV4-2 with TRBJ2-3; D might be TRBD2 (5 bases). The CDR3 extends over 15 amino acids. Between the trimmed V and J ends, which lost 0 bases and 5 bases, there was a span of 12 bases. CDR1 is LGHNA, CDR2 YNFKEQ, per germline. In nucleotides, the CDR3 is TGTGCCAGCAGCCAAGATCTGCTAGCTGTAGATACGCAGTATTTT. Protein: CASSQDLLAVDTQYF.

The rearrangement uses TRBV12-1 and TRBJ2-1; the DNA was not used to check the table's D call, TRBD2. TRBV12-1 corresponds to a pseudogene. The CDR3 is 15 amino acids. CDR3 in amino acids: CASGRRGLGVNEQFF. CDR3 DNA: TGTGCCAGCGGCAGGAGGGGACTAGGCGTGAATGAGCAGTTCTTC.

This clone was seen a single time. The chain employs TRBV7-2 and TRBJ2-3; tentative D call: TRBD2 (6 bases). Per germline, CDR1 SGHTA and CDR2 FQGNSA. Between the trimmed V and J ends, which lost 2 bases and 0 bases, there was a span of 9 bases. The length of the CDR3 is 15 residues. The CDR3 loop is CASSLSSGSTDTQYF. The CDR3 DNA reads TGTGCCAGCAGCTTAAGTAGCGGAAGCACAGATACGCAGTATTTT.